The 22 T cell receptor beta chains in this list originate from one sample, sequenced in a study of blood T cells in healthy people across ages. It was with a sample-barcoded 5' primer and a J-beta primer mix that a second PCR of roughly 6 to 11 cycles was run. From the 5' RACE reads, TCRdb called clonotypes with MiXCR, one entry per CDR3 protein. The sample holds 1,500,000 or so distinct CDR3 sequences, about 45% seen once. The sequenced sample was blood. These receptors all stem from a woman aged 18-29 years in good health.

This clonotype occurred a few times. The genes are TRBV11-2 and TRBJ2-1; D may be TRBD2 (5 bases). The closer fit of TRBJ2-7 to the DNA end suggests the J call may be wrong. The CDR3 covers 16 residues. Per the germline V gene, CDR1 is SGHAT and CDR2 is FQNNGV. The CDR3 is CASSRLAQSSYNEQYF. The CDR3 DNA reads TGTGCCAGCAGCCGCCTAGCTCAGAGCTCCTACAATGAGCAGTACTTC.

This clonotype has only one observation. V gene TRBV5-1 combines with J gene TRBJ2-7, with D unresolved. The J call may not be correct, given that the DNA end is closer to TRBJ2-5. Germline CDR1 is SGHRS and CDR2 is YFSETQ. The CDR3 runs 15 residues. The CDR3 sequence: CASSLGAPSRETQYF. Here the CDR3 DNA reads TGCGCCAGCAGCTTGGGTGCTCCCTCGAGAGAGACCCAGTACTTC.

V usage is TRBV28 and J usage is TRBJ2-7, with TRBD1 as a possible D gene (6 bases). Germline assignment: CDR1 MDHEN and CDR2 SYDVKM. This CDR3 contains 11 residues. The CDR3 reads CAGGAAYEQYF. The CDR3 DNA follows: TGTGCTGGGGGCGCAGCCTACGAGCAGTACTTC.

This clonotype was seen a few times. This chain connects TRBV7-2 to TRBJ2-7, with D possibly being TRBD1 (6 bases). This CDR3 contains 15 residues. The germline V and J ends were trimmed by 6 bases and 1 base, with 16 bases remaining between them. Germline V CDR1 and CDR2: SGHTA, FQGNSA. DNA for the CDR3: TGTGCCAGCAGTTTACCGGGACAACCATCCTACGAGCAGTACTTC. Translation gives CASSLPGQPSYEQYF.

This clonotype was counted a single time. The chain combines TRBV9 with TRBJ1-1; tentative D call: TRBD1 (5 bases). CDR1 and CDR2 (germline): SGDLS, YYNGEE. CDR3 length: 12 residues. The germline V and J ends were trimmed by 4 bases and 5 bases, with 9 bases remaining between them. CDR3 protein: CASSIEGTEAFF. Here the CDR3 DNA reads TGTGCCAGCAGCATAGAGGGGACTGAAGCTTTCTTT.

This clonotype showed up many times. The chain links TRBV29-1 to TRBJ2-7; D is undetermined. This CDR3 has 10 amino acids. Germline V gene lookup returns CDR1 SQVTM and CDR2 ANQGSEA. Trimming removed 4 bases at V and 5 bases at J, with 6 bases between. CDR3 loop: CSVASDEQYF. The CDR3 region has the DNA TGCAGCGTTGCCTCGGACGAGCAGTACTTC.

In its sample, this clonotype was seen a few times. J is TRBJ2-3 and V is TRBV20-1, with D unresolved. The germline CDR1 and CDR2 sequences are DFQATT and SNEGSKA (reference sequence). V gave up 1 base and J gave up 5 bases, with 7 bases separating them. This CDR3 has 12 amino acids. CDR3: CSARARVDTQYF. In DNA form, the CDR3 reads TGCAGTGCTAGAGCTAGGGTAGATACGCAGTATTTT.

This clonotype was seen at least ten times. CDR3 sequence: CSARPAGTGRLGKNIQYF. CDR3 coding DNA: TGCAGTGCTAGACCTGCCGGGACAGGGAGATTGGGCAAAAACATTCAGTACTTC. The chain is built from TRBV20-1 and TRBJ2-4, with 9 bases matching TRBD1. CDR1 and CDR2 (germline): DFQATT, SNEGSKA (reference sequence). With 2 bases clipped from V and 3 bases from J, the junction kept 14 bases outside the gene matches. This CDR3 has 18 residues.

This chain uses TRBV10-2 with TRBJ2-3, with TRBD2 matching 10 bases. The V segment lost 2 bases and the J segment 6 bases; nucleotides outside the gene matches: 5. Germline assignment: CDR1 WSHSY and CDR2 SAAADI. This CDR3 region has 15 residues. The CDR3 region has the DNA TGCGCCAGCAGTGAGCCTAGCGGGGGATGGGATACGCAGTATTTT. This gives the protein CASSEPSGGWDTQYF.

The chain recombines TRBV10-2 with TRBJ2-1, with D possibly TRBD2 on 5 matching bases. Germline values: CDR1 WSHSY, CDR2 SAAADI. The CDR3 has 15 residues. Between the trimmed V and J ends, which lost 0 bases and 5 bases, there was a span of 11 bases. CDR3 DNA sequence: TGCGCCAGCAGTGAGTCTTGGGAGAGCAACAATGAGCAGTTCTTC. This translates into CASSESWESNNEQFF.

This chain uses TRBV7-2 with TRBJ2-7; TRBD1 aligns across 7 bases. Germline-derived CDR1 and CDR2 are SGHTA and FQGNSA. J lost 4 bases, V lost 1 base, and 7 bases had no gene match. The CDR3 loop spans 15 amino acids. CDR3 region: CASSLVPGGSYEQYF. The CDR3 DNA reads as TGTGCCAGCAGCTTAGTCCCAGGGGGAAGTTACGAGCAGTACTTC.

CDR3 in DNA: TGCGCCAGCAGTTGGAACGGGAGGGGTTACCATGAGCAGTTCTTC. It codes for CASSWNGRGYHEQFF. The chain is built from TRBV4-3 and TRBJ2-1, with 8 nucleotides matching TRBD2. The CDR3 has 15 residues. CDR1 is LGHNA, CDR2 YSLEER, per germline. Trimming took 6 bases from V and 8 from J; bases not matched to a gene: 12.

The table lists this clonotype with many counts. The rearrangement links TRBV9 to TRBJ2-3, with D tentatively TRBD1 or TRBD2 (5 bases each). CDR3 length: 14 residues. V was cut by 2 bases and J by 0 bases, with 7 bases left in between. In germline, CDR1 is SGDLS, CDR2 YYNGEE. In nucleotides, the CDR3 is TGTGCCAGCAGCGTTGGGGGTAGCACAGATACGCAGTATTTT. Its translation is CASSVGGSTDTQYF.

CDR3 protein: CASSYRSGGHPSTDTQYF. As DNA, the CDR3 is TGTGCCAGCAGTTACAGGAGCGGGGGGCATCCTAGCACAGATACGCAGTATTTT. The genes are TRBV6-5 and TRBJ2-3; 9 bases agree with TRBD2. This CDR3 comprises 18 residues. Germline CDR1 is MNHEY and CDR2 is SVGAGI. After removal of 2 bases from V and 0 bases from J, the junction contained 9 bases not matched to a gene.

The chain couples TRBV14 to TRBJ1-2; 9 bases match TRBD1. CDR3 length: 17 residues. Germline assignment: CDR1 SGHDN and CDR2 FVKESK. V lost 1 base, J lost 1 base, and 7 bases stayed unmatched. The CDR3 DNA follows: TGTGCCAGCAGCCAAGCCTGGGACAGGGAGAATAACTATGGCTACACCTTC. Translating it yields CASSQAWDRENNYGYTF. The full variable domain, rest sourced from reference TRBV14 and TRBJ1-2, is EAGVTQFPSHSVIEKGQTVTLRCDPISGHDNLYWYRRVMGKEIKFLLHFVKESKQDESGMPNNRFLAERTGGTYSTLKVQPAELEDSGVYFCASSQAWDRENNYGYTFGSGTRLTVV.

As concerns this clonotype: One end of the junction is discordant with germline, which a read error may explain. The rearrangement links TRBV4-1 to TRBJ2-1, with 16 bases matching TRBD2. The closer fit of TRBJ2-7 to the DNA end suggests the J call may be wrong. Germline CDR1 reads MGHRA; CDR2 reads YSYEKL. The CDR3 is 21 residues long. The DNA for the CDR3 is TGCGCCAACAGCCAGGAAGATCCGGGACTAGCGGGGGGGAGCTCCTACAATGAGCAGTACTTC. Its translation is CANSQEDPGLAGGSSYNEQYF.

This clonotype was counted only a few times. The rearrangement links TRBV29-1 to TRBJ2-5; 8 nucleotides match TRBD2. The J segment lost 5 bases and the V segment lost 8 bases, leaving 13 bases of the junction unmatched. Germline-derived CDR1 and CDR2 are SQVTM and ANQGSEA. CDR3 length: 14 residues. The CDR3 region has the DNA TGCAGCACCGGGGGGGCTGGGTTCGGTGAGACCCAGTACTTC. Amino acids: CSTGGAGFGETQYF.

This clonotype was detected a few times. The chain employs TRBV25-1 and TRBJ2-7; tentatively, D is TRBD2 (6 bases). The germline gives CDR1 MGHDK, CDR2 SYGVNS. The CDR3 consists of 15 residues. Trimming shortened V by 1 base and J by 2 bases, and 12 bases separated the two germline ends. The CDR3: CASSESSGVAYEQYF. In DNA, the CDR3 is TGTGCCAGCAGTGAATCCTCGGGAGTAGCCTACGAGCAGTACTTC.

V and J are TRBV10-3 and TRBJ1-1; TRBD1 agrees at 9 bases. This CDR3 has 15 amino acids. V lost 1 base and J lost 5; bases outside the gene matches: 5. The germline CDR1 and CDR2 sequences are ENHRY and SYGVKD. In nucleotides, the CDR3 is TGTGCCATCAGTGAGTATGGACAGGGGCAGACTGAAGCTTTCTTT. Encoded protein: CAISEYGQGQTEAFF.

J is TRBJ1-4 and V is TRBV3-1, with TRBD1 matching 7 bases. CDR3 length: 16 residues. The ends lost 1 base at V and 8 bases at J; junction bases unmatched: 10. Germline V lookup: CDR1 LGHDT, CDR2 YNNKEL (reference sequence). This CDR3 reads CASSQVADRVREKLFF. The CDR3 DNA reads TGTGCCAGCAGCCAAGTTGCTGACAGGGTCCGGGAAAAACTGTTTTTT.

V and J are TRBV9 and TRBJ2-1; possible D gene TRBD2, 5 bases. V lost 1 base to trimming and J lost 7 bases, with 15 bases between them. This CDR3 spans 15 amino acids. CDR1 is SGDLS and CDR2 is YYNGEE in the germline V gene. In DNA form, the CDR3 reads TGTGCCAGCAGCGTATCAGGTAGTGAGCGGAATGAGCAGTTCTTC. Its protein product is CASSVSGSERNEQFF.

There are a few counts of this clonotype. The chain couples TRBV7-2 to TRBJ2-7; D might be TRBD1 (6 bases). Per the germline V gene, CDR1 is SGHTA and CDR2 is FQGNSA. The CDR3 is made up of 14 amino acids. Trimming removed 6 bases at V and 2 bases at J, with 14 bases between. The CDR3 sequence is CASSPAHRAYEQYF. The CDR3 DNA sequence: TGTGCCAGCAGTCCCGCGCACAGGGCCTACGAGCAGTACTTC.